This record covers a single TCR beta chain. What it binds is unknown. The data stem from a study of blood T cells in healthy people across ages. Peripheral blood, around 9.4 milliliters per donor, was collected. Sample-barcoded 5' priming and a J-beta primer mix drove a second PCR of roughly 6 to 12 cycles. With 12 random nucleotides, a template-switch adaptor tagged each individual cDNA molecule. MiXCR, run by TCRdb on the 5' RACE reads, gives a single entry per CDR3 protein. The table has roughly 860,000 distinct CDR3 sequences, around two thirds seen once; the top ten hold around a quarter. Whole-study results and caveats: No one knew whether donors had CMV, which possibly confounded expanded clonotype changes.

Trimming took off 4 bases at V and 5 bases at J, with 17 bases between the two ends. Germline V gene lookup returns CDR1 SGHRS and CDR2 YFSETQ. The length of the CDR3 is 15 residues. This chain connects TRBV5-1 to TRBJ2-3; maybe TRBD1 (6 bases). The sequenced material came from blood. This TCR was recovered from a man aged 30 to 39 in good health. The CDR3 sequence: CASSPTDSLVDTQYF. In nucleotides, the CDR3 is TGCGCCAGCAGCCCCACGGACAGTTTAGTAGATACGCAGTATTTT.